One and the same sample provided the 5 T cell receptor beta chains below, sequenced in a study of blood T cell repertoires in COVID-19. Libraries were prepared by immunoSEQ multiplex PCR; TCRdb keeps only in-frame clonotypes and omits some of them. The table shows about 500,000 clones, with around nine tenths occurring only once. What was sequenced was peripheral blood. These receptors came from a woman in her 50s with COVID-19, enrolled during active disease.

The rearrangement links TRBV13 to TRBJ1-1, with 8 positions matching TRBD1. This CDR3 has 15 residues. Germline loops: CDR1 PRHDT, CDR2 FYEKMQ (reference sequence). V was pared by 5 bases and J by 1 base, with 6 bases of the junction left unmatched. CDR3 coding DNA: TGTGCCAGCAGCCCGGGGGACAGGAAGAACACTGAAGCTTTCTTT. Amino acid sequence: CASSPGDRKNTEAFF.

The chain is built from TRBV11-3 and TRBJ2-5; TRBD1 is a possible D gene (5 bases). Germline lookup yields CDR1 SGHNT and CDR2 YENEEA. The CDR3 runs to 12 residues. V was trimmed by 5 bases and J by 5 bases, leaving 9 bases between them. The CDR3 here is CASSQQEETQYF. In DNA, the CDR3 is TGTGCCAGCAGCCAACAGGAGGAGACCCAGTACTTC.

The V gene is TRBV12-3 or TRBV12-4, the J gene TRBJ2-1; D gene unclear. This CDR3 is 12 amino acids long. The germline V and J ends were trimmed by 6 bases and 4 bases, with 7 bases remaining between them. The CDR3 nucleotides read TGTGCCAGCAGCTATCATTACAATGAGCAGTTCTTC. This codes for CASSYHYNEQFF.

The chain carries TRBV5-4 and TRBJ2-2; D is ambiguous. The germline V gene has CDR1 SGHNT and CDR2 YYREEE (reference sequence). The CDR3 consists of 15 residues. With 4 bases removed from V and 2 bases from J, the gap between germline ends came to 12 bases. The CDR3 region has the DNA TGTGCCAGCAGCCTTGACAACTTTAACACCGGGGAGCTGTTTTTT. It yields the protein CASSLDNFNTGELFF. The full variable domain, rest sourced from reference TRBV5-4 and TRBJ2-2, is ETGVTQSPTHLIKTRGQQVTLRCSSQSGHNTVSWYQQALGQGPQFIFQYYREEENGRGNFPPRFSGLQFPNYSSELNVNALELDDSALYLCASSLDNFNTGELFFGEGSRLTVL.

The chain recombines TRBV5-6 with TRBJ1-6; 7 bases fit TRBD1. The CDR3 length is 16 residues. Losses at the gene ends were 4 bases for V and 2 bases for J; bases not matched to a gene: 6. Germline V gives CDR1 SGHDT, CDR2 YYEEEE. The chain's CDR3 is CASSPETGTYNSPLHF. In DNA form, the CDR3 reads TGTGCCAGCAGCCCGGAGACAGGGACCTATAATTCACCCCTCCACTTT.